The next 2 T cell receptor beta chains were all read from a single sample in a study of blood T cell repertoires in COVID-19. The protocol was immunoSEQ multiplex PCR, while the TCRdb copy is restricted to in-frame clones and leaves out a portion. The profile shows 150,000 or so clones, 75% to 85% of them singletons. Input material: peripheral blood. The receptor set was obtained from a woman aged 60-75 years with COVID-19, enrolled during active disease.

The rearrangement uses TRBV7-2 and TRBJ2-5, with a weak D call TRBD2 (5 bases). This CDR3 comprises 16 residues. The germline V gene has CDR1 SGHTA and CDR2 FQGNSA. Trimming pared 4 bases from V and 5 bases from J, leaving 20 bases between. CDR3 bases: TGTGCCAGCAGCTGTCCGGACTGTGTTGGTGGGGAGACCCAGTACTTC. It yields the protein CASSCPDCVGGETQYF.

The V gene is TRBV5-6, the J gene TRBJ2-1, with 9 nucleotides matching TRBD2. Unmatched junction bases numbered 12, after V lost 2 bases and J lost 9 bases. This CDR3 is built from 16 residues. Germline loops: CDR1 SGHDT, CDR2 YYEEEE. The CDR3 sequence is CASSFYGRGLAGEQFF. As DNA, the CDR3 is TGTGCCAGCAGCTTTTACGGCCGGGGACTAGCCGGTGAGCAGTTCTTC.